This TCR beta chain was found in a study of T cell responses to AZD1222 COVID-19 vaccine (dated by TCRdb to 2020 to 2023). Regarding the research as a whole: A total of more than 230 trial participants underwent TCR sequencing, of whom about 200 had received two doses of AZD1222 and roughly 26 had received two doses of the MenACWY control vaccine. Trial participants were enrolled into age subgroups of 18-55, 56-69 and 70-plus years, which contained approximately 150, 28 and 58 TCR-sequenced participants, respectively. Findings and caveats that apply to the study as a whole: No day 14 peak-response samples were available, so repertoires were characterized only after the peak T cell response. In the small 56-69-year group, the increase in depth fell short of significance, most likely because of low power. A significant rise in spike-specific TCR breadth and depth was observed after two AZD1222 doses relative to day 0 and relative to MenACWY recipients. Only a handful of AZD1222 recipients were SARS-CoV-2 seropositive at baseline, limiting conclusions about previously exposed vaccinees. Nearly half of unique spike-specific TCRs reportedly recognized epitopes outside regions mutated in the B.1.351 and B.1.1.7 variants. Participants were mostly white British, with more females than males. The authors suggested clonal diversity may have been underestimated. The whole spike protein was spanned by vaccine-associated CD4 TCRs, and dominant responses were seen in regions 160-218 and 743-854.

Measured from the cysteine to the phenylalanine, the CDR3 is 14 residues long. The read is trimmed to its CDR3 DNA, 42 bases read in frame from base 1. Reading the germline V gene gives CDR1 SGHAT and CDR2 FQNNGV. V drops 1 base and J drops 6 bases, leaving 9 bases in between. The CDR3 regions of human TCRbeta chains were analyzed by immunosequencing. The authors processed their data as follows. TCRs in the repertoires were compared against a reference library of SARS-CoV-2-specific TCRs that had been generated with the MIRA antigen-specificity platform. Breadth meant the fraction of unique TCRs that were SARS-CoV-2-associated, whereas depth meant the fraction of total T cells that were SARS-CoV-2-associated. Using the MIRA data, each spike-specific TCR was assigned both to the spike region to which the TCR was reactive and to a CD4 or CD8 class. Log10-transformed breadth and depth values were compared by one-way ANOVA with Sidak's multiple comparisons tests. As stored in TCRdb, this immuneACCESS dataset retains in-frame rearrangements with V and J assigned. A fraction of the clones does not appear; measured against another copy, unresolved V genes explain less than half of the discrepancy, and the remainder lacks a known reason. The D gene and trimming were derived from the DNA, and the V and J assignments and clone size from that table. This sample gives fewer than 150,000 clones in total; roughly 87% of them show up just once. Of the sample, 5% to 6% falls within the top ten clones.

This sample's time point label indicates: about 28 days (+/-7) after the second vaccine dose. AZD1222 recipients given second doses at about 4 weeks or at about 12 weeks were pooled, since spike-specific TCR depth and breadth were not found to differ between the two schedules. The vaccinee samples were drawn from two UK trials, COV001 and COV002, one of which was a single-blind randomized controlled phase 2/3 trial testing AZD1222 (ChAdOx1 nCoV-19) in healthy adults. For TCRbeta chain sequencing, PBMC samples from trial participants were taken at day 0 and at day 28 after the second dose. To note about this clone: Its antigen target is currently unknown. Nothing much larger sits one base from this clone, and base qualities are not available.

The source material was peripheral blood, sampled 28 days after the second AZD1222 dose. This receptor was obtained from an adult who received the AZD1222 COVID-19 vaccine. Recombination joined TRBV11-2 with TRBJ1-4; the D gene assignment is ambiguous. The CDR3 protein: CASSLVAGYEKLFF. In nucleotide form, the sequence is TGTGCCAGCAGCTTAGTGGCAGGTTATGAAAAACTGTTTTTT.